This T cell receptor (beta chain) came from a study of PD-L1 blockade in urothelial cancer. Overall study context: Analysis of the blood was performed 3 weeks (second dose) and 6 weeks after treatment start.

Sequencing used immunoSEQ multiplex PCR; TCRdb keeps in-frame clones, though not all of them. The table records about 85,000 clones, more than 75% of them present only once. As to this clone: Its matching antigen is unknown.

Regarding the study as a whole: Better progression-free and overall survival followed lower pretreatment blood clonality.

Time point defined: pretreatment peripheral blood. Between 1 and 8 samples, pretreatment and on-treatment, were given by each patient. This TCR came from a man in his sixties with urothelial cancer. Sample: PBMCs, taken around atezolizumab (anti-PD-L1) treatment.

The CDR3 protein is CASSQSWSVYSGNTIYF. The CDR3 DNA follows: TGTGCCAGCAGCCAATCCTGGTCCGTCTACTCTGGAAACACCATATATTTT. This chain uses TRBV5-6 with TRBJ1-3; no clear D. Germline V gene lookup returns CDR1 SGHDT and CDR2 YYEEEE. The CDR3 covers 17 residues. Trimming left V 4 bases short and J 0 bases short, with 17 bases between.